This T cell receptor beta chain was recovered during a study of shared clonotypes between healthy human individuals. Regarding the study as a whole: Sequencing depth was expected to influence donor clonotype sharing. Naive subsets generally exceeded memory subsets in estimated richness. Naive CD4 clonotypes overlapped across several donors at 4.5% to 5.5%.

Notes on this clone: What it binds is not known.

Sequencing used immunoSEQ multiplex PCR; TCRdb keeps in-frame clones, though not all of them. The table includes about 2.1 million clones, just under 95% detected once. Naive CD8 cells comprised CD45RO-negative, CCR7-positively selected cells, excluding terminally differentiated effector memory CD45RA+ cells. Healthy and HIV-negative, the adult donors had no recent acute infections or vaccinations. The sample comprised naive CD8+ T cells from PBMCs. The clonotype was recovered from a man younger than 35 in good health. Some clones in this sample may be carry-over from other donors' samples.

The CDR3 sequence: CASSVKSTGGSFETNSGNTIYF. In DNA form, the CDR3 reads TGTGCCAGCAGCGTAAAAAGTACAGGGGGAAGTTTCGAGACAAACTCTGGAAACACCATATATTTT. This chain links TRBV9 with TRBJ1-3; the match to TRBD1 covers 8 bases. The length of the CDR3 is 22 residues. The germline gives CDR1 SGDLS, CDR2 YYNGEE. V lost 1 base, J lost 0 bases, and 21 bases stayed unmatched.